A selection of T cell receptor beta chains follows, all from one sample in a study of blood T cell repertoires in COVID-19. Here immunoSEQ multiplex PCR was the method, and the copy in TCRdb shows in-frame clones only, minus some. The sample contains tens of thousands of clones, about 80% of which appear only once. Sequencing was carried out using peripheral blood. The receptors shown here come from a woman between 70 and 85 years old with acute or convalescent COVID-19. Each CDR3 is given with its conserved first and last residue. A D gene is named only where the DNA matches it firmly. The size field is filled for only some rows; it gives once, few, many or a size class.

TRBJ2-7	TRBV4-2	-	-	CASSQDPGPYEQYF	TGTGCCAGCAGCCAAGACCCAGGGCCCTACGAGCAGTACTTC
TRBJ1-1	TRBV19	-	TRBD1	CASSNRGPWDTEAFF	TGTGCCAGTAGTAATAGGGGGCCCTGGGACACTGAAGCTTTCTTT
TRBJ1-2	TRBV28	-	TRBD1	CASSEPGQLNYGYTF	TGTGCCAGCAGTGAGCCGGGACAGTTAAACTATGGCTACACCTTC
TRBJ2-3	TRBV9	-	-	CASSEGGGETDTQYF	TGTGCCAGCAGCGAGGGCGGGGGCGAAACAGATACGCAGTATTTT
TRBJ1-1	TRBV6-5	-	TRBD1	CASSSRDRGSGAFF	TGTGCCAGCAGTTCCCGGGACAGGGGGTCTGGAGCTTTCTTT
TRBJ1-5	TRBV7-8	-	-	CASSLEARDQPQHF	TGTGCCAGCAGCTTAGAGGCGAGGGATCAGCCCCAGCATTTT
TRBJ2-3	TRBV21-1	once	-	CASSTGLAGGQDTQYF	TGTGCCAGCAGCACCGGACTAGCGGGGGGGCAAGATACGCAGTATTTT
TRBJ1-1	TRBV10-3	-	-	CAISEGRGGTEAFF	TGTGCCATCAGTGAGGGCAGAGGAGGGACTGAAGCTTTCTTT
TRBJ1-4	TRBV29-1	-	TRBD1	CSVGTTGQHNEKLFF	TGCAGCGTGGGAACCACGGGACAGCATAATGAAAAACTGTTTTTT
TRBJ1-1	TRBV6-5	few	TRBD1	CASSYRGGGEAFF	TGTGCCAGCAGTTACCGAGGGGGCGGTGAAGCTTTCTTT
TRBJ1-2	TRBV4-2	-	TRBD1	CASDPGQGELSGGYTF	TGTGCCAGTGACCCGGGACAGGGGGAGCTTTCCGGTGGCTACACCTTC
TRBJ1-2	TRBV5-6	-	-	CASSFIEGRRYYGYTF	TGTGCCAGCAGCTTCATTGAGGGAAGGCGGTACTATGGCTACACCTTC
TRBJ2-3	TRBV27	few	-	CASSLSLLTDTQYF	TGTGCCAGCAGTTTAAGCCTACTCACAGATACGCAGTATTTT
TRBJ2-5	TRBV7-9	-	TRBD1	CASSGDRGGRQETQYF	TGTGCCAGCAGCGGGGACAGGGGGGGACGTCAAGAGACCCAGTACTTC
TRBJ1-6	TRBV14	-	TRBD1	CASSPRTGGYNSPLHF	TGTGCCAGCAGCCCCCGGACAGGGGGGTATAATTCACCCCTCCACTTT
TRBJ1-2	TRBV15	-	TRBD1	CATSHPGQGASGYTF	TGTGCCACCAGTCATCCGGGACAGGGGGCGAGTGGCTACACCTTC
TRBJ1-2	TRBV6-2/TRBV6-3	-	TRBD1	CASSLGQGAGYTF	TGTGCCAGCAGCCTAGGACAGGGGGCTGGCTACACCTTC
TRBJ2-4	TRBV11-3	once	TRBD2	CASSLAPGAGGGKNIQYF	TGTGCCAGCAGCTTAGCCCCGGGGGCGGGGGGCGGAAAAAACATTCAGTACTTC
TRBJ1-2	TRBV9	-	-	CASSVVAGVNYGYTF	TGTGCCAGCAGCGTAGTTGCGGGGGTTAACTATGGCTACACCTTC
TRBJ1-2	TRBV4-1	few	-	CASSQAVEGNYGYTF	TGCGCCAGCAGCCAAGCGGTGGAGGGAAACTATGGCTACACCTTC
TRBJ2-2	TRBV27	once	-	CATLTRAGAPTGELFF	TGTGCCACCTTGACCCGGGCGGGGGCGCCCACCGGGGAGCTGTTTTTT
TRBJ1-3	TRBV19	once	TRBD1	CASSFGDSRNTIYF	TGTGCCAGTAGTTTCGGGGACAGTAGAAACACCATATATTTT
TRBJ1-1	TRBV21-1	-	-	CASSPQRDSEGTEAFF	TGTGCCAGCAGCCCCCAAAGGGACAGTGAGGGCACTGAAGCTTTCTTT
TRBJ2-1	TRBV10-3	-	TRBD2	CAIREVSGGYNEQFF	TGTGCCATCAGAGAGGTTAGCGGGGGGTACAATGAGCAGTTCTTC
TRBJ1-2	TRBV7-9	-	-	CASSDRQIFNYGYTF	TGTGCCAGCAGCGACCGACAGATATTTAACTATGGCTACACCTTC
TRBJ1-1	TRBV9	-	-	CASSVGGGLISEAFF	TGTGCCAGCAGCGTAGGAGGAGGGTTGATTTCTGAAGCTTTCTTT
TRBJ2-1	TRBV9	-	-	CASSVVVDGEVIF	TGTGCCAGCAGCGTAGTGGTAGACGGGGAGGTGATCTTC
TRBJ2-1	TRBV27	-	TRBD2	CASSLYLSGGANEQFF	TGTGCCAGCAGTTTATACCTAAGCGGGGGGGCAAATGAGCAGTTCTTC
TRBJ2-5	TRBV5-6	once	-	CASSFGIQETQYF	TGTGCCAGCAGCTTCGGGATTCAAGAGACCCAGTACTTC
TRBJ1-2	TRBV3-1/TRBV3-2	few	-	CASSPTGDGYTF	TGTGCCAGCAGCCCTACAGGAGATGGCTACACCTTC
TRBJ2-7	TRBV13	-	TRBD2	CASSAGLAGSSYEQYF	TGTGCCAGCAGCGCCGGACTAGCGGGGAGCTCCTACGAGCAGTACTTC
TRBJ2-7	TRBV21-1	once	-	CASSNSFFVGLTYEQYF	TGTGCCAGCAGCAATTCGTTTTTCGTCGGACTAACCTACGAGCAGTACTTC
TRBJ2-6	TRBV2	-	TRBD1	CASTGVVYSGANVLTF	TGTGCCAGTACAGGGGTTGTATACTCTGGGGCCAACGTCCTGACTTTC
TRBJ2-5	TRBV7-2	-	-	CASSPRVLETQYF	TGTGCCAGCAGCCCCAGGGTTCTAGAGACCCAGTACTTC
TRBJ2-1	TRBV7-3	-	-	CASSPSVVDEQFF	TGTGCCAGCAGCCCCTCAGTCGTGGATGAGCAGTTCTTC
TRBJ1-1	TRBV3-1/TRBV3-2	-	-	CASSQDQDRRGNTEAFF	TGTGCCAGCAGCCAAGATCAGGATCGACGGGGGAACACTGAAGCTTTCTTT
TRBJ2-1	TRBV4-3	-	-	CASSQDLGAGSYVNEQFF	TGCGCCAGCAGCCAAGATCTTGGCGCGGGGAGTTATGTCAATGAGCAGTTCTTC
TRBJ1-4	TRBV15	-	TRBD1	CATSRDWTGGGEKLFF	TGTGCCACCAGCAGAGATTGGACAGGAGGAGGGGAAAAACTGTTTTTT
TRBJ1-5	TRBV24-1	-	TRBD1	CATSETRQGFQPQHF	TGTGCCACCAGTGAAACCCGACAGGGTTTTCAGCCCCAGCATTTT
TRBJ1-1	TRBV24-1	-	-	CATSDGKMNTEAFF	TGTGCCACCAGTGACGGGAAAATGAACACTGAAGCTTTCTTT
TRBJ1-1	TRBV5-5	few	-	CASSLGVLTEAFF	TGTGCCAGCAGCTTAGGGGTCCTCACTGAAGCTTTCTTT
TRBJ1-2	TRBV14	-	TRBD1	CASSQVRTGRNYGYTF	TGTGCCAGCAGCCAAGTCAGGACAGGGCGAAACTATGGCTACACCTTC
TRBJ2-6	TRBV6-2/TRBV6-3	-	TRBD1	CASSYPTGGGSSANVLTF	TGTGCCAGCAGTTACCCGACAGGGGGGGGGAGTTCGGCCAACGTCCTGACTTTC
TRBJ2-7	TRBV13	-	TRBD2	CASTGLSSGGIYEQYF	TGTGCCAGCACCGGCCTGTCTAGCGGGGGGATCTACGAGCAGTACTTC
TRBJ1-3	TRBV19	-	-	CASSSSGDMGNTIYF	TGTGCCAGTAGTTCCTCCGGGGACATGGGTAACACCATATATTTT
TRBJ1-1	TRBV27	-	-	CASGHPPLNTEAFF	TGTGCCAGCGGACATCCCCCCCTGAACACTGAAGCTTTCTTT